Listed here are 5 T cell receptor beta chains from one sample, sequenced in a study of control samples from healthy donors and cancer patients. Produced via immunoSEQ multiplex PCR; TCRdb's table is partial and in-frame only. In the table there are under 200,000 clones, 90% to 95% of which are singletons. The specimen was PBMCs. The receptors were sampled from a man aged 55 to 70 with colorectal cancer.

The chain couples TRBV4-1 to TRBJ2-3; the match to TRBD2 covers 11 bases. The CDR3 extends over 18 amino acids. CDR1 is MGHRA and CDR2 is YSYEKL in the germline V gene. Germline trimming cut 0 bases from V and 1 base from J; bases unmatched to any gene: 6. CDR3: CASSQESSGGAGTDTQYF. CDR3 sequence (DNA): TGCGCCAGCAGCCAAGAGAGTAGCGGGGGGGCCGGCACAGATACGCAGTATTTT.

This chain uses TRBV24-1 with TRBJ2-3; either TRBD1 or TRBD2 may fit D (6 bases each). The CDR3 loop spans 16 amino acids. Germline V CDR1 and CDR2: KGHDR, SFDVKD. V was cut by 0 bases and J by 2 bases, with 11 bases left in between. CDR3 nucleotides: TGTGCCACCAGTGATTTGGGGGGGCCGTACACAGATACGCAGTATTTT. This codes for CATSDLGGPYTDTQYF.

The V and J genes are TRBV19 and TRBJ2-1, with 13 positions matching TRBD2. In germline, CDR1 is LNHDA, CDR2 SQIVND (reference sequence). The V gene end was trimmed by 5 bases and the J gene end by 0 bases; junction bases not matched to a gene: 10. The CDR3 contains 19 residues. The CDR3, as DNA: TGTGCCAGTAGTGTCCGGGGACTAGCGGGGCGTAGCTCCTACAATGAGCAGTTCTTC. Protein: CASSVRGLAGRSSYNEQFF.

The chain is built from TRBV10-3 and TRBJ2-2; D is perhaps TRBD1 (7 bases). Trimming removed 6 bases at V and 8 bases at J, with 16 bases between. CDR3 size: 14 residues. CDR1 is ENHRY and CDR2 is SYGVKD in the germline V gene. The CDR3 region has the DNA TGTGCCATCAGGCCCCAGGGGGGTCCTGGGGAGCTGTTTTTT. It specifies CAIRPQGGPGELFF.

The chain uses TRBV6-6 and TRBJ1-2; 7 nucleotides line up with TRBD1. The V gene's germline CDR1 is MNHNY and CDR2 SVGAGI (reference sequence). The length of the CDR3 is 14 residues. With V trimmed by 6 bases and J by 1 base, 5 bases remained unmatched. CDR3 sequence (DNA): TGTGCCAGCAGCCGGGACAGTCATAACTATGGCTACACCTTC. It is translated as CASSRDSHNYGYTF.